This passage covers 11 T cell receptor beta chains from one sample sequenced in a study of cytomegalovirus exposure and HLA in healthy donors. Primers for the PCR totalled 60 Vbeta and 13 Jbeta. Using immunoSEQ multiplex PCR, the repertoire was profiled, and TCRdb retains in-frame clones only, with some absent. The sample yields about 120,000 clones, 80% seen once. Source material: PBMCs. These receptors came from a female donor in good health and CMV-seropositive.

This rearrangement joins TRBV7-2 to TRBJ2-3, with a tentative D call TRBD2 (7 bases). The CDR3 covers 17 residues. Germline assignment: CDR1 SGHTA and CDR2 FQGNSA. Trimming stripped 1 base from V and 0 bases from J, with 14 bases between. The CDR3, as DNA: TGTGCCAGCAGCTTAGGAGGGCGGGGGCCTAGCACAGATACGCAGTATTTT. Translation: CASSLGGRGPSTDTQYF. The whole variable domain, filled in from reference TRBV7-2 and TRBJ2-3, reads GAGVSQSPSNKVTEKGKDVELRCDPISGHTALYWYRQSLGQGLEFLIYFQGNSAPDKSGLPSDRFSAERTGGSVSTLTIQRTQQEDSAVYLCASSLGGRGPSTDTQYFGPGTRLTVL.

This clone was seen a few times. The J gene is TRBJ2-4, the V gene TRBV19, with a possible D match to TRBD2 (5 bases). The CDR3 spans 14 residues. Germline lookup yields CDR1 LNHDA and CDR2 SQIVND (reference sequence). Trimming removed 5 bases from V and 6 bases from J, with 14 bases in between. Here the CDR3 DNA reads TGTGCCAGTAGTTATGGCGGGCCTCTAAACATTCAGTACTTC. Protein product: CASSYGGPLNIQYF.

The CDR3 nucleotides are TGTGCCAGCAGAAGAGACTTGAACACTGAAGCTTTCTTT. Translating gives CASRRDLNTEAFF. The V and J genes are TRBV6-1 and TRBJ1-1, with D unresolved. CDR3 length equals 13 residues. V was shortened by 6 bases and J by 0 bases, with 8 bases between the two germline ends. Germline-derived CDR1 and CDR2 are MNHNS and SASEGT.

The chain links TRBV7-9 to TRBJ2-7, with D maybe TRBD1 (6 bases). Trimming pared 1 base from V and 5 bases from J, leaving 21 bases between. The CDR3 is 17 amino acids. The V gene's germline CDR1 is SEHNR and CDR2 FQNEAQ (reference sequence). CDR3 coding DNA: TGTGCCAGCAGCTTAGGTTTGAGGGAACAGGGCGCCCACGAGCAGTACTTC. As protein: CASSLGLREQGAHEQYF.

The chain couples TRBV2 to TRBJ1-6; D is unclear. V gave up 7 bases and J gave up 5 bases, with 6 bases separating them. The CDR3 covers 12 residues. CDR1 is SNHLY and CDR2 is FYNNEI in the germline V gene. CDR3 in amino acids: CASTRDNSPLHF. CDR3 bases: TGTGCCAGCACGAGGGATAATTCACCCCTCCACTTT.

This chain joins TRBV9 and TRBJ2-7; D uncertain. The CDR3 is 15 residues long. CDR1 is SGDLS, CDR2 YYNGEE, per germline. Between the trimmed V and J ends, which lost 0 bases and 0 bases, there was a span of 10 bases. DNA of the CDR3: TGTGCCAGCAGCGTAGGTACGGTTAGCTCCTACGAGCAGTACTTC. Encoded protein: CASSVGTVSSYEQYF.

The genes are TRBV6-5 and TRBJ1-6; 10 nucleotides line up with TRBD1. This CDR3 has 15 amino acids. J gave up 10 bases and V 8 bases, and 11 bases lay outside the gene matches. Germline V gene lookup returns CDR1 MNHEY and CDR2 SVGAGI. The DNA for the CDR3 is TGTGCCAGCGGGTTAGTCGGGACAGGGGAATCACCCCTCCACTTT. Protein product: CASGLVGTGESPLHF.

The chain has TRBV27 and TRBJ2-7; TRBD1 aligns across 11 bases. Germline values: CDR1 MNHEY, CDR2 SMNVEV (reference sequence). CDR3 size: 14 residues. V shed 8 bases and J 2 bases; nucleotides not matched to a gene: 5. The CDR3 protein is CASPGTGGPYEQYF. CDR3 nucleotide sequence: TGTGCCAGCCCCGGGACAGGGGGACCCTACGAGCAGTACTTC.

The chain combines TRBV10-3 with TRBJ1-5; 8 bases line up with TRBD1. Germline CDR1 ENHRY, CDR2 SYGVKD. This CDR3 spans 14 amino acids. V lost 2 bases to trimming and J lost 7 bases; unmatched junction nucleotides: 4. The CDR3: CAISEAGGGQPQHF. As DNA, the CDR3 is TGTGCCATCAGTGAGGCAGGGGGCGGACAGCCCCAGCATTTT.

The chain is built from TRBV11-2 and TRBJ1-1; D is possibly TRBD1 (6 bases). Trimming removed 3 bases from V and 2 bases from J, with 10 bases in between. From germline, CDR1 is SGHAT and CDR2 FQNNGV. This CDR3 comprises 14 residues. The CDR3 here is CASSFAGANTEAFF. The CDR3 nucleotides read TGTGCCAGCAGCTTCGCAGGGGCTAACACTGAAGCTTTCTTT.

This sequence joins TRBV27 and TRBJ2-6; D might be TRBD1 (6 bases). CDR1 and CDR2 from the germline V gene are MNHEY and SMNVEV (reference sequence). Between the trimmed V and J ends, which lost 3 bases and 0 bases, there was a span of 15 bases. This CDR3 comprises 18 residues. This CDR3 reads CASSFVFRGFSGANVLTF. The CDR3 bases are TGTGCCAGCAGTTTCGTCTTTAGGGGGTTCTCTGGGGCCAACGTCCTGACTTTC.